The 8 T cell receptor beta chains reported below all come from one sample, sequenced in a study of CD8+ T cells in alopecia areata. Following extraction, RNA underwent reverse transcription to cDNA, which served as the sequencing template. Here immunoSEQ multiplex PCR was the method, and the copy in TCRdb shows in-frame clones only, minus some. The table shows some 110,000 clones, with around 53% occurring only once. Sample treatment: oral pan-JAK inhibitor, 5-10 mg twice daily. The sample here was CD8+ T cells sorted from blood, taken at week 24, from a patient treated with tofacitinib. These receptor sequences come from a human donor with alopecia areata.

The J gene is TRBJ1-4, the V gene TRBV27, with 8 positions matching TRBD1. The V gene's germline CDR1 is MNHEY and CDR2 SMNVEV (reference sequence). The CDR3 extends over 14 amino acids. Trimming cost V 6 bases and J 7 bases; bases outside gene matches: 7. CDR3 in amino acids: CASSLTGAAEKLFF. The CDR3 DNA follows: TGTGCCAGCAGCTTGACAGGGGCGGCTGAAAAACTGTTTTTT.

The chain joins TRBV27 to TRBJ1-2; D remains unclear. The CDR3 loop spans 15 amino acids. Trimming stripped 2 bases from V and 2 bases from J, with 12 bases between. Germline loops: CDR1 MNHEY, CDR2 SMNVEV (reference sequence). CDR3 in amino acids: CASSLTYQLNYGYTF. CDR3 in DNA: TGTGCCAGCAGTTTAACGTACCAACTGAACTATGGCTACACCTTC.

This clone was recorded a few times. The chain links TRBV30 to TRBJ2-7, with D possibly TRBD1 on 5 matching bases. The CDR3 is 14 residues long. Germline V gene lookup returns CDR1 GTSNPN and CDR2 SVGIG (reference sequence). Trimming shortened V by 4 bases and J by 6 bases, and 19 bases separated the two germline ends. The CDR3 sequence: CAWTNGAGPPEQYF. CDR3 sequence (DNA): TGTGCCTGGACTAATGGGGCAGGACCCCCCGAGCAGTACTTC.

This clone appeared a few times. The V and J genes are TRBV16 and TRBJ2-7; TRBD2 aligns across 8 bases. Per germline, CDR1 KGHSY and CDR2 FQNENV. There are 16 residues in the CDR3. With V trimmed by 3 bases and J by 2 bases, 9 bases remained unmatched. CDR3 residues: CASSHISGGSPYEQYF. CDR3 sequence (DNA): TGTGCCAGCAGCCATATAAGCGGGGGTTCCCCCTACGAGCAGTACTTC.

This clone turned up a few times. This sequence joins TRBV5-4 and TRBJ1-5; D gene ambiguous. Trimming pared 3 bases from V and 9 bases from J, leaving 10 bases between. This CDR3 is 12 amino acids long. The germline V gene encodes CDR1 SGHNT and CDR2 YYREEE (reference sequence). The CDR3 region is CASSSAGGPQHF. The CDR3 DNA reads TGTGCCAGCAGCTCCGCCGGTGGGCCCCAGCATTTT.

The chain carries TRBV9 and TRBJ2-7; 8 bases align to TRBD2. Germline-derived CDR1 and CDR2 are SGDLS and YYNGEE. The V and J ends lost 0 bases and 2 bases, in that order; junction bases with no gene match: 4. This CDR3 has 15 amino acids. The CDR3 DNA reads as TGTGCCAGCAGCGTAGAGCCGACTAGCGCCTACGAGCAGTACTTC. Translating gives CASSVEPTSAYEQYF.

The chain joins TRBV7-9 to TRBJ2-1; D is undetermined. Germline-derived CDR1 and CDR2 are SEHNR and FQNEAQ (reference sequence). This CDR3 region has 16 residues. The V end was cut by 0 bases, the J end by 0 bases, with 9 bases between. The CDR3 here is CASSLAQSPSYNEQFF. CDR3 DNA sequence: TGTGCCAGCAGCTTAGCCCAGAGCCCCTCCTACAATGAGCAGTTCTTC.

The CDR3 sequence is CASSLGAGLMNTEAFF. The CDR3 DNA follows: TGTGCCAGCAGCTTGGGGGCAGGCCTAATGAACACTGAAGCTTTCTTT. This chain uses TRBV5-6 with TRBJ1-1; D gene uncertain. Germline lookup yields CDR1 SGHDT and CDR2 YYEEEE. V was trimmed by 0 bases and J by 0 bases, leaving 12 bases between them. The CDR3 runs 16 residues.